The sequence of this TCR beta chain was determined in a study of radiation and T cells in renal cell carcinoma. Study background: Nephrectomy followed 15 Gy stereotactic body radiation by 4 weeks. Study observations and caveats: Top tumor clonotypes rose in blood 2 weeks post-radiation, then contracted.

The CDR3 has 16 residues. Germline lookup yields CDR1 MDHEN and CDR2 SYDVKM. The V end was cut by 5 bases, the J end by 7 bases, with 21 bases between. Time point reported: blood 2 weeks post-SBRT. Treatment given: 15 Gy SBRT to primary tumor, nephrectomy 4 weeks later. After SBRT, blood was collected at 2 and 4 weeks, plus baseline. Clear cell pathology was present in this patient's renal cell carcinoma. Turning to this clone: Its target is unknown.

The protocol was immunoSEQ multiplex PCR, while the TCRdb copy is restricted to in-frame clones and leaves out a portion. The sample holds about 120,000 clones, about 81% seen once. This sequence originates from a woman in her fifties or sixties with renal cell carcinoma. The specimen was blood, collected from a patient whose treatment included radiotherapy and nephrectomy. The chain links TRBV28 to TRBJ1-5; D perhaps matches TRBD1 (6 bases). The CDR3 protein is CASSLPGGGGHQPQHF. The CDR3 DNA sequence: TGTGCCAGCAGTCTCCCCGGGGGGGGCGGGCACCAGCCCCAGCATTTT.